This entry lists 28 T cell receptor beta chains sequenced from one sample in a study of spatial heterogeneity in lung cancer. Broader study findings: Expanded alpha and beta TCR counts within tumors tracked tumor mutation counts.

Time point of the sample: sample taken at primary tumor resection. For these TCRs, the target antigens are not known. Using its own MiXCR run on the 5' RACE reads, TCRdb lists one record per CDR3 protein. The sample consists of over 8,000 distinct CDR3 sequences, 7.5% to 10% of them appearing once. This sample comprised lung tumor tissue, obtained at surgery. The receptors shown here come from a male donor with early-stage non-small cell lung cancer.

This clonotype was seen repeatedly, ten times or more. The V gene is TRBV28, the J gene TRBJ1-3; D may be TRBD1 (5 bases). Trimming took 8 bases from V and 8 from J, leaving 16 bases between them. Germline V gene sequence: CDR1 MDHEN, CDR2 SYDVKM. This CDR3 has 13 amino acids. The CDR3 nucleotides read TGTGCCAGCTCGAATCTTTTAGGGGACACCATATATTTT. Its translation: CASSNLLGDTIYF. Full variable domain (rest looked up from reference TRBV28 and TRBJ1-3): DVKVTQSSRYLVKRTGEKVFLECVQDMDHENMFWYRQDPGLGLRLIYFSYDVKMKEKGDIPEGYSVSREKKERFSLILESASTNQTSMYLCASSNLLGDTIYFGEGSWLTVV.

There are many counts of this clonotype. The V call is TRBV4-1, the J call TRBJ1-3; D is unresolved. Trimming left V 3 bases short and J 0 bases short, with 3 bases between. Germline V gene sequence: CDR1 MGHRA, CDR2 YSYEKL. There are 13 residues in the CDR3. The chain's CDR3 is CASSHLSGNTIYF. The CDR3 bases are TGCGCCAGCAGCCACCTCTCTGGAAACACCATATATTTT.

The table lists this clonotype with many counts. The V and J genes are TRBV12-5 and TRBJ1-1; D unclear. V lost 7 bases and J lost 1, with 10 bases in between. The CDR3 sequence is 13 residues long. The germline V gene has CDR1 LGHNT and CDR2 FRNRAP. The CDR3 loop is CASAIYRNTEAFF. The CDR3 DNA is TGTGCTAGTGCAATTTACAGGAACACTGAAGCTTTCTTT.

Ten or more counts support this clonotype. The CDR3 sequence: CSANRESGNTIYF. The CDR3 nucleotides read TGCAGTGCCAACAGGGAATCTGGAAACACCATATATTTT. This chain joins TRBV20-1 and TRBJ1-3; D is possibly TRBD1 (6 bases). Germline values: CDR1 DFQATT, CDR2 SNEGSKA (reference sequence). V dropped 6 bases and J dropped 1 base, with 10 bases sitting between them. The CDR3 has 13 amino acids.

This clonotype has at least ten counts. This chain joins TRBV2 and TRBJ2-7; D ambiguous. The CDR3 is 13 residues long. V was cut by 8 bases and J by 3 bases, with 14 bases left in between. Germline values: CDR1 SNHLY, CDR2 FYNNEI. The CDR3 nucleotides read TGTGCCAGCTTGGAAGAGAGCTTCTACGAGCAGTACTTC. Its translation is CASLEESFYEQYF.

This clonotype is medium-sized by share. CDR3 DNA sequence: TGTGCCAGCAGCCTTGGACAGGCGGGCTCACCCCTCCACTTT. This translates into CASSLGQAGSPLHF. The V call is TRBV7-8, the J call TRBJ1-6; TRBD1 agrees at 7 bases. CDR1 SGHVS and CDR2 FQNEAQ come from the germline V gene. This CDR3 comprises 14 residues. The ends lost 5 bases at V and 10 bases at J; junction bases unmatched: 8.

V is TRBV11-3 and J is TRBJ2-4; 7 positions match TRBD2. V trimming: 4 bases; J trimming: 2 bases; junction bases outside the gene matches: 5. The CDR3 length is 15 residues. CDR1 and CDR2 from the germline V gene are SGHNT and YENEEA. CDR3 sequence reads: CASSSSGTTKNIQYF. The CDR3 DNA reads as TGTGCCAGCAGCTCATCCGGGACTACCAAAAACATTCAGTACTTC.

Ten or more counts support this clonotype. The chain links TRBV12-3 or TRBV12-4 to TRBJ1-4; D gene unclear. CDR3 length equals 12 residues. The ends were cut back, 1 base at V and 7 bases at J, with 4 bases in the middle. The CDR3 loop is CASSLVREKLFF. Written as DNA, the CDR3 is TGTGCCAGCAGTTTAGTTCGTGAAAAACTGTTTTTT.

This clonotype was recorded at least ten times. The gene calls are TRBV11-2 and TRBJ2-6; D gene uncertain. Germline lookup yields CDR1 SGHAT and CDR2 FQNNGV. The CDR3 runs to 14 residues. V was pared by 4 bases and J by 0 bases, with 4 bases between. CDR3 protein: CASSYSSGANVLTF. The CDR3 DNA reads as TGTGCCAGCAGCTACAGCTCTGGGGCCAACGTCCTGACTTTC.

This clonotype is termed medium-sized. The chain carries TRBV11-1 and TRBJ2-5, with D tentatively TRBD1 or TRBD2 (6 bases each). The CDR3 length is 14 residues. Germline CDR1 and CDR2: SGHAT and FQDESV (reference sequence). Trimming shortened V by 6 bases and J by 3 bases, and 14 bases separated the two germline ends. CDR3 DNA sequence: TGTGCCAGCAGGCTCAGGGGCGGGGAAGAGACCCAGTACTTC. Its translation: CASRLRGGEETQYF.

This clonotype was seen repeatedly, ten times or more. The chain is built from TRBV20-1 and TRBJ2-3; weak D call: TRBD2 (6 bases). The CDR3 has 13 residues. CDR1 is DFQATT and CDR2 is SNEGSKA in the germline V gene (reference sequence). V was shortened by 8 bases and J by 0 bases, with 12 bases between the two germline ends. CDR3 amino acids: CSQLAASTDTQYF. The CDR3 DNA is TGCAGTCAACTAGCTGCTAGCACAGATACGCAGTATTTT.

This clonotype was seen many times. This chain links TRBV10-1 with TRBJ2-5; TRBD2 matches at 10 bases. The CDR3 runs to 14 residues. Germline V CDR1 and CDR2: WNHNN, SYGVQD (reference sequence). The V gene end was trimmed by 5 bases and the J gene end by 5 bases; junction bases not matched to a gene: 5. CDR3 sequence reads: CASSLAGEMETQYF. CDR3 DNA: TGCGCCAGCAGTCTAGCGGGGGAAATGGAGACCCAGTACTTC.

This clonotype has a count of ten or more. The chain employs TRBV5-1 and TRBJ2-1; D is perhaps TRBD2 (7 bases). Trimming left V 4 bases short and J 9 bases short, with 17 bases between. The CDR3 spans 14 residues. Germline V lookup: CDR1 SGHRS, CDR2 YFSETQ. Written as DNA, the CDR3 is TGCGCCAGCAGCCGGCTACAAGGGGGGGCTGAGCAGTTCTTC. Translating gives CASSRLQGGAEQFF. The whole variable domain, remainder taken from reference TRBV5-1 and TRBJ2-1, is KAGVTQTPRYLIKTRGQQVTLSCSPISGHRSVSWYQQTPGQGLQFLFEYFSETQRNKGNFPGRFSGRQFSNSRSEMNVSTLELGDSALYLCASSRLQGGAEQFFGPGTRLTVL.

At least ten counts were recorded for this clonotype. The chain recombines TRBV3-1 with TRBJ2-2, with D perhaps given as TRBD1 or TRBD2 (5 bases each). Germline V gene lookup returns CDR1 LGHDT and CDR2 YNNKEL (reference sequence). The CDR3 length is 14 residues. Trimming removed 4 bases at V and 7 bases at J, with 13 bases between. CDR3 nucleotide sequence: TGTGCCAGCAGCCCTCCGGGACCCATCGGGGAGCTGTTTTTT. As protein: CASSPPGPIGELFF.

This clonotype was seen many times. The chain recombines TRBV11-2 with TRBJ2-3, with D unresolved. V was cut by 0 bases and J by 1 base, with 8 bases left in between. Germline loops: CDR1 SGHAT, CDR2 FQNNGV. The CDR3 is 15 amino acids. The CDR3 bases are TGTGCCAGCAGCTTAGAAGCGTCAGGCACAGATACGCAGTATTTT. Protein sequence: CASSLEASGTDTQYF.

This clonotype appeared many times. This chain joins TRBV18 and TRBJ2-7, with TRBD1 identical over 7 bases. Germline values: CDR1 KGHSH, CDR2 LQKENI. The V gene end was trimmed by 3 bases and the J gene end by 6 bases; junction bases not matched to a gene: 8. There are 14 residues in the CDR3. CDR3: CASSPSRQGREQYV. For the CDR3, the DNA is TGTGCCAGCTCACCGTCTAGACAGGGTCGCGAGCAGTACGTC.

The chain is built from TRBV7-9 and TRBJ1-4; D is ambiguous. The ends were cut back, 2 bases at V and 8 bases at J, with 6 bases in the middle. The CDR3 is 12 residues long. The germline CDR1 and CDR2 sequences are SEHNR and FQNEAQ (reference sequence). The CDR3 region is CASSLLGEKLFF. The CDR3, as DNA: TGTGCCAGCAGCTTACTCGGGGAAAAACTGTTTTTT. Drawing the rest from reference TRBV7-9 and TRBJ1-4, the complete variable domain is DTGVSQNPRHKITKRGQNVTFRCDPISEHNRLYWYRQTLGQGPEFLTYFQNEAQLEKSRLLSDRFSAERPKGSFSTLEIQRTEQGDSAMYLCASSLLGEKLFFGSGTQLSVL.

This clonotype was seen many times. This chain joins TRBV2 and TRBJ2-2; 7 bases map to TRBD1. Trimming at V came to 4 bases and at J to 4 bases, leaving 6 bases not matched to a gene. CDR1 and CDR2 from the germline V gene are SNHLY and FYNNEI. The CDR3 contains 15 residues. The CDR3 DNA sequence: TGTGCCAGCAGTGGACAGGGCATCGGCACCGGGGAGCTGTTTTTT. It yields the protein CASSGQGIGTGELFF.

This clonotype was detected many times. The chain recombines TRBV5-5 with TRBJ1-5; 10 bases align to TRBD1. The CDR3 length is 13 residues. The V gene end was trimmed by 4 bases and the J gene end by 9 bases; junction bases not matched to a gene: 4. Germline V gives CDR1 SGHKS, CDR2 YYEKEE (reference sequence). The CDR3 loop reads CASSGTGDGPQHF. The CDR3 bases are TGTGCCAGCAGCGGGACAGGGGATGGGCCCCAGCATTTT.

This clonotype has at least ten counts. This chain connects TRBV20-1 to TRBJ1-6; D ambiguous. The CDR3 totals 16 residues. Germline V lookup: CDR1 DFQATT, CDR2 SNEGSKA (reference sequence). V was trimmed by 0 bases and J by 10 bases, leaving 19 bases between them. The CDR3 DNA sequence: TGCAGTGCTAGAGATTTAAGGAGCGGATCCGGATCACCCCTCCACTTT. Protein: CSARDLRSGSGSPLHF.

This clonotype was seen repeatedly, ten times or more. The genes are TRBV7-8 and TRBJ1-6; the match to TRBD1 covers 8 bases. There are 16 residues in the CDR3. Germline values: CDR1 SGHVS, CDR2 FQNEAQ. V was clipped by 5 bases and J by 8 bases; unmatched bases: 11. CDR3 DNA: TGTGCCAGCAGCAGACAGGGGATCGGGCGACATTCACCCCTCCACTTT. Its translation is CASSRQGIGRHSPLHF.

By share of the sample, this clonotype is medium-sized. This sequence joins TRBV2 and TRBJ2-5; D possibly corresponds to TRBD1 (5 bases). Germline CDR1 and CDR2: SNHLY and FYNNEI. V gave up 4 bases and J gave up 0 bases, with 12 bases separating them. This CDR3 comprises 15 residues. CDR3 coding DNA: TGTGCCAGCAGTGGAGACAGCGAGTACCAAGAGACCCAGTACTTC. Residues: CASSGDSEYQETQYF.

This clonotype was seen at least ten times. The gene calls are TRBV27 and TRBJ1-1, with D maybe TRBD1 (6 bases). The V end lost 6 bases, the J end lost 0 bases, and 17 bases lay between the germline ends. CDR3 length: 16 amino acids. The germline V gene has CDR1 MNHEY and CDR2 SMNVEV (reference sequence). The CDR3 reads CASRPGGLHMNTEAFF. CDR3 coding DNA: TGTGCCAGCAGACCGGGGGGCCTCCACATGAACACTGAAGCTTTCTTT.

This clonotype was counted at least ten times. The CDR3 is CASARGASGNTIYF. In DNA form, the CDR3 reads TGTGCCAGCGCCCGGGGGGCCTCTGGAAACACCATATATTTT. This chain uses TRBV2 with TRBJ1-3, with D possibly being TRBD1 (6 bases). Between the trimmed V and J ends, which lost 8 bases and 0 bases, there was a span of 11 bases. This CDR3 is 14 amino acids long. Germline V gives CDR1 SNHLY, CDR2 FYNNEI.

This clonotype appeared many times. One junction end disagrees with the germline gene, perhaps due to a read error. The chain uses TRBV30 and TRBJ1-5; D perhaps matches TRBD1 (6 bases). CDR1 GTSNPN and CDR2 SVGIG come from the germline V gene (reference sequence). CDR3 size: 13 residues. CDR3 in DNA: TGTGCCTGGAGTGTACAGGGCAACCAGCCCCAGCATTTT. It is translated as CAWSVQGNQPQHF.

Relative to its sample, this clonotype is medium-sized. This chain uses TRBV5-1 with TRBJ2-3; D tentatively fits TRBD1 or TRBD2 (5 bases each). The CDR3 extends over 18 amino acids. V lost 2 bases and J lost 9, with 28 bases in between. Germline lookup yields CDR1 SGHRS and CDR2 YFSETQ. The CDR3 protein is CASSLAPGWDRSQSTQYF. In DNA, the CDR3 is TGCGCCAGCAGCTTAGCCCCTGGCTGGGACCGCTCGCAGAGCACGCAGTATTTT.

This clonotype was observed at least ten times. The genes are TRBV7-9 and TRBJ2-5; D is undetermined. The germline V gene encodes CDR1 SEHNR and CDR2 FQNEAQ (reference sequence). The V end was cut by 5 bases, the J end by 0 bases, with 7 bases between. The CDR3 length is 13 residues. The CDR3 region has the DNA TGTGCCAGCAGCCCCCCCAACCAAGAGACCCAGTACTTC. It is translated as CASSPPNQETQYF.

The chain couples TRBV7-2 to TRBJ1-2; 7 bases agree with TRBD1. The J segment lost 4 bases and the V segment lost 5 bases, leaving 10 bases of the junction unmatched. This CDR3 is 15 amino acids long. Germline V gene data show CDR1 as SGHTA and CDR2 as FQGNSA. The CDR3 DNA reads TGTGCCAGCAGCCCCCAGGGGGGTCAGGGCTATGGCTACACCTTC. Protein product: CASSPQGGQGYGYTF.